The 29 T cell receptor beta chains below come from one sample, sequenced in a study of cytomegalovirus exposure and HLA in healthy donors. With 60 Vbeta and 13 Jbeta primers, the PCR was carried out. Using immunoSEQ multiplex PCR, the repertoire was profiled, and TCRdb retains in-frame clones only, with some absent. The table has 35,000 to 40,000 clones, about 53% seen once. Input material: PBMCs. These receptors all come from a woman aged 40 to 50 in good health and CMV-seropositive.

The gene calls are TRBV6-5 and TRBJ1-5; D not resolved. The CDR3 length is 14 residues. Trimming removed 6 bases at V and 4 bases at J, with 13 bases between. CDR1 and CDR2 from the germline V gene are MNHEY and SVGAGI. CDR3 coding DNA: TGTGCCAGCAGGCCGGCGAGGGAGAATCAGCCCCAGCATTTT. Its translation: CASRPARENQPQHF.

The CDR3 reads CASSRTSANEQFF. The CDR3 nucleotides are TGTGCCAGCAGCCGCACTAGCGCGAATGAGCAGTTCTTC. The rearrangement uses TRBV11-3 and TRBJ2-1; the match to TRBD2 covers 7 bases. After removal of 5 bases from V and 7 bases from J, the junction contained 5 bases not matched to a gene. The length of the CDR3 is 13 residues. The germline CDR1 and CDR2 sequences are SGHNT and YENEEA. The complete variable domain, with remaining parts taken from reference TRBV11-3 and TRBJ2-1, reads EAGVVQSPRYKIIEKKQPVAFWCNPISGHNTLYWYLQNLGQGPELLIRYENEEAVDDSQLPKDRFSAERLKGVDSTLKIQPAELGDSAVYLCASSRTSANEQFFGPGTRLTVL.

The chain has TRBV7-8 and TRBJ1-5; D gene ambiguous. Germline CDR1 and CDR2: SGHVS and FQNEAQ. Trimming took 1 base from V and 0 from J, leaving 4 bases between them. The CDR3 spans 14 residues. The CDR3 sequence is CASSLGNSNQPQHF. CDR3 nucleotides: TGTGCCAGCAGCTTAGGTAATAGCAATCAGCCCCAGCATTTT.

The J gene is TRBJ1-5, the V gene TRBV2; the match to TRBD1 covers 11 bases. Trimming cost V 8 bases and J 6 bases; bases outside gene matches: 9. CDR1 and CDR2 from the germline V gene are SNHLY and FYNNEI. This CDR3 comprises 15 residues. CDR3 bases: TGTGCCAGCCGAGGACAGGGGGCGAGGGCTCAGCCCCAGCATTTT. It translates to CASRGQGARAQPQHF.

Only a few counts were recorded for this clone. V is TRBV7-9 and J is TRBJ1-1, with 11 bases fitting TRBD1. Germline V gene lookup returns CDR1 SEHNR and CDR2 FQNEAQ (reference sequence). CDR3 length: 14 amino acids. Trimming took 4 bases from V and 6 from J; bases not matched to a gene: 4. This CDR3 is CASSSRTGGPEAFF. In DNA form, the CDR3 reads TGTGCCAGCAGCTCCAGGACAGGGGGCCCTGAAGCTTTCTTT.

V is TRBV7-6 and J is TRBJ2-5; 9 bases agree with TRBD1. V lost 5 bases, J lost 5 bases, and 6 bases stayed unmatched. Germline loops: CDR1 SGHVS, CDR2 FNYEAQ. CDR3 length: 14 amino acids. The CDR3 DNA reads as TGTGCCAGCAGCAAAGGGACAGGGTTGGAGACCCAGTACTTC. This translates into CASSKGTGLETQYF.

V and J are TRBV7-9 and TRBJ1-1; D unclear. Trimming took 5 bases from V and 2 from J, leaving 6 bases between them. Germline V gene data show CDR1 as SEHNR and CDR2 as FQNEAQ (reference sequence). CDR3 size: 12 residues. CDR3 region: CASSPRNTEAFF. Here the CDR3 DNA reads TGTGCCAGCAGCCCCCGTAACACTGAAGCTTTCTTT.

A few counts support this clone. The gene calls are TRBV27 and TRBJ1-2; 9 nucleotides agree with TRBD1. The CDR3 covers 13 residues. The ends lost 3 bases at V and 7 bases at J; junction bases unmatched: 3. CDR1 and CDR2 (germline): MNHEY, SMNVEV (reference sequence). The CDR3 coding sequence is TGTGCCAGCAGTTTCACAGGGGGCTTTGGCTACACCTTC. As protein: CASSFTGGFGYTF.

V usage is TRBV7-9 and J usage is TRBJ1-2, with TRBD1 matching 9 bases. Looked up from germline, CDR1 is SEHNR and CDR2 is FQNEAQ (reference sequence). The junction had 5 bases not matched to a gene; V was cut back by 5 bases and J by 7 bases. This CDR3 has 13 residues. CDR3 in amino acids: CASSRTGEGGYTF. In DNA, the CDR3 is TGTGCCAGCAGCCGGACAGGGGAAGGTGGCTACACCTTC. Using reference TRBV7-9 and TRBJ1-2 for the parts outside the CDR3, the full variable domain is DTGVSQNPRHKITKRGQNVTFRCDPISEHNRLYWYRQTLGQGPEFLTYFQNEAQLEKSRLLSDRFSAERPKGSFSTLEIQRTEQGDSAMYLCASSRTGEGGYTFGSGTRLTVV.

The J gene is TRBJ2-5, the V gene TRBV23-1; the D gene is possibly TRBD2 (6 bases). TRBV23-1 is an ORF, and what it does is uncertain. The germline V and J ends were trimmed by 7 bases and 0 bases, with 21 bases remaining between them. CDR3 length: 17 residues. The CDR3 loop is CASNPCNSGEDQETQYF. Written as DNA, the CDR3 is TGCGCCAGCAACCCATGTAACAGTGGGGAGGACCAAGAGACCCAGTACTTC.

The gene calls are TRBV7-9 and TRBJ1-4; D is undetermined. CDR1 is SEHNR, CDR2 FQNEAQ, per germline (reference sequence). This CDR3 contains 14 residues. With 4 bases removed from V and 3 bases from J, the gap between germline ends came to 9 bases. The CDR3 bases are TGTGCCAGCAGCTGGGGAGGGCCTAATGAAAAACTGTTTTTT. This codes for CASSWGGPNEKLFF.

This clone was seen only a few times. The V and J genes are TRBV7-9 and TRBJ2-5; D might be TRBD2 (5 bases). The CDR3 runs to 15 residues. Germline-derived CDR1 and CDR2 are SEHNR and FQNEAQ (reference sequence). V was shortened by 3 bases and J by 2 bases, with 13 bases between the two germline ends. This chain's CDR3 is CASSLRVTDQETQYF. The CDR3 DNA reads TGTGCCAGCAGCTTGAGGGTTACCGATCAAGAGACCCAGTACTTC.

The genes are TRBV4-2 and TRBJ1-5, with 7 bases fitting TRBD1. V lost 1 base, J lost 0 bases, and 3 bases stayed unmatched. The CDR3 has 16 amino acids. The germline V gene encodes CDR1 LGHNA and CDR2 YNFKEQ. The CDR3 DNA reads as TGTGCCAGCAGCCAAGCTGGGACAGCTAGCAATCAGCCCCAGCATTTT. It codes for CASSQAGTASNQPQHF.

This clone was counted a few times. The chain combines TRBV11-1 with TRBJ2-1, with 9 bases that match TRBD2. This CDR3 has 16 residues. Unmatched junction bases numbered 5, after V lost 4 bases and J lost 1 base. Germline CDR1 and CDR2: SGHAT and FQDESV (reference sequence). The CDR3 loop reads CASSSRAGGSYNEQFF. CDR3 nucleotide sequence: TGTGCCAGCAGCTCCCGGGCGGGGGGGTCCTACAATGAGCAGTTCTTC.

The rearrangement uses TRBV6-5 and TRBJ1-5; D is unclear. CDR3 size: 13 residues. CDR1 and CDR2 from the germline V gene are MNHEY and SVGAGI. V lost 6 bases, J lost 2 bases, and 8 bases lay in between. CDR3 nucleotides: TGTGCCAGCAGGGCCGGGGGCAATCAGCCCCAGCATTTT. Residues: CASRAGGNQPQHF.

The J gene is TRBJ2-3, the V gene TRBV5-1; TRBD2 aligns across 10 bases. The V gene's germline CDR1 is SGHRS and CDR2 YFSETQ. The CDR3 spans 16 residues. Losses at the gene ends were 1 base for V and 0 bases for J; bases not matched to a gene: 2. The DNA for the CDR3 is TGCGCCAGCAGCTTGCTAGCGGGGGTGAGCACAGATACGCAGTATTTT. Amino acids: CASSLLAGVSTDTQYF.

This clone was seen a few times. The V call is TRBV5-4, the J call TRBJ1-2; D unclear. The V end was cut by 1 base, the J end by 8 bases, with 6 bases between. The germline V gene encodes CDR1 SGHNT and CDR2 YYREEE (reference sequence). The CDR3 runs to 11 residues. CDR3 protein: CASSLREGYTF. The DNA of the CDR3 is TGTGCCAGCAGCTTGAGGGAGGGCTACACCTTC.

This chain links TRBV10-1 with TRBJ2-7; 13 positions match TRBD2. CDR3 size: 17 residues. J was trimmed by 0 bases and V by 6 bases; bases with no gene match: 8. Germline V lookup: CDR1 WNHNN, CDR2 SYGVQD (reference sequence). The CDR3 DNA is TGCGCCAGCAGCTGGACTAGCGGGGGTCGACTCTCCTACGAGCAGTACTTC. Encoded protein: CASSWTSGGRLSYEQYF.

CDR3 region: CASGPYGRANYGYTF. The CDR3 DNA sequence: TGTGCCAGCGGACCATATGGGAGAGCTAACTATGGCTACACCTTC. V and J are TRBV7-2 and TRBJ1-2; D not certain. The CDR3 length is 15 residues. With 8 bases removed from V and 0 bases from J, the gap between germline ends came to 16 bases. The germline CDR1 and CDR2 sequences are SGHTA and FQGNSA.

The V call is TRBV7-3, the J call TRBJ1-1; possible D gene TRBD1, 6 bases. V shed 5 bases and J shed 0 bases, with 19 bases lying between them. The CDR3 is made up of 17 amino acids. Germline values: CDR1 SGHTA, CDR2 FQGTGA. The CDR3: CASSQGQIVGLNTEAFF. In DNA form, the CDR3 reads TGTGCCAGCAGCCAAGGACAGATTGTTGGATTGAACACTGAAGCTTTCTTT. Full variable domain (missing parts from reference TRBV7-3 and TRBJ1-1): GAGVSQTPSNKVTEKGKYVELRCDPISGHTALYWYRQSLGQGPEFLIYFQGTGAADDSGLPNDRFFAVRPEGSVSTLKIQRTERGDSAVYLCASSQGQIVGLNTEAFFGQGTRLTVV.

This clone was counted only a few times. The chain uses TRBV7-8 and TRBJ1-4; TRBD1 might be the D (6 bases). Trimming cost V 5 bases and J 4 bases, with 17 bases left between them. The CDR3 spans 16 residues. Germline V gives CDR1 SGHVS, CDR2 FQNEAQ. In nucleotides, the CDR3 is TGTGCCAGCAGCCTTAATGACAGGTCCTTTAATGAAAAACTGTTTTTT. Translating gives CASSLNDRSFNEKLFF. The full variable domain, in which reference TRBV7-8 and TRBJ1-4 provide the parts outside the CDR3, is GAGVSQSPRYKVAKRGQDVALRCDPISGHVSLFWYQQALGQGPEFLTYFQNEAQLDKSGLPSDRFFAERPEGSVSTLKIQRTQQEDSAVYLCASSLNDRSFNEKLFFGSGTQLSVL.

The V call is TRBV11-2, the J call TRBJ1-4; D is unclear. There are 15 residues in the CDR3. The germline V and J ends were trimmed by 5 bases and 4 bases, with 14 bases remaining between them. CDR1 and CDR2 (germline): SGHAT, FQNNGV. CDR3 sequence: CASSPYMGGNEKLFF. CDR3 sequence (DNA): TGTGCCAGCAGCCCCTACATGGGAGGTAATGAAAAACTGTTTTTT.

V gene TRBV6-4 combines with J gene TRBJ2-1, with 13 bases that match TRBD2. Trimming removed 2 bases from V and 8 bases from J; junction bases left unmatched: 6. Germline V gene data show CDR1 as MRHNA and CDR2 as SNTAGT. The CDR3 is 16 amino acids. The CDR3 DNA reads TGTGCCAGCAGTGACACTAGCGGGGGGGCCGTCGATGAGCAGTTCTTC. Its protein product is CASSDTSGGAVDEQFF.

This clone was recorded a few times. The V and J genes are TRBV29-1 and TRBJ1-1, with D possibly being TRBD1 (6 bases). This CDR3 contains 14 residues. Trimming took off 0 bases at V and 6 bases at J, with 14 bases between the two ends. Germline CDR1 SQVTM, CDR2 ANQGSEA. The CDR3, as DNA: TGCAGCGTTGAAGAACAGGGTCTTCGGGCTGAAGCTTTCTTT. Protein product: CSVEEQGLRAEAFF.

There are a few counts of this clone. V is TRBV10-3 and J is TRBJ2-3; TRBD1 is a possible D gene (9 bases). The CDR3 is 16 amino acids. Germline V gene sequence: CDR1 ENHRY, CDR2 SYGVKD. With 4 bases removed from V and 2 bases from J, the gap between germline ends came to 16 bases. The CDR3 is CAISGGGTGFTDTQYF. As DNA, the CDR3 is TGTGCCATCAGTGGCGGGGGGACAGGGTTCACAGATACGCAGTATTTT.

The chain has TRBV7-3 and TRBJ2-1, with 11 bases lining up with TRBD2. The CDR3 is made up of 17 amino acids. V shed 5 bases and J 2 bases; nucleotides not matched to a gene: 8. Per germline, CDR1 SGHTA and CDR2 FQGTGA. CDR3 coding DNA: TGTGCCAGCAGCCATCGACTAGCGGGGCCACCCTACAATGAGCAGTTCTTC. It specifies CASSHRLAGPPYNEQFF.

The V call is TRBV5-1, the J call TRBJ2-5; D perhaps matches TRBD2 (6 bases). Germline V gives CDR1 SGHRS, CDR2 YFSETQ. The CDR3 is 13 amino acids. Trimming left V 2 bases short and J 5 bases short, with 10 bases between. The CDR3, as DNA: TGCGCCAGCAGCTTTACTAGCTTCGAGACCCAGTACTTC. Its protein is CASSFTSFETQYF.

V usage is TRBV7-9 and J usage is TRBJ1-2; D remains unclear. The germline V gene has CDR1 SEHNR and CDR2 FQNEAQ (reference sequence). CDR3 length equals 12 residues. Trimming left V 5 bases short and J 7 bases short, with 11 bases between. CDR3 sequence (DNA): TGTGCCAGCAGCCGCGACGGCGGTGGCTACACCTTC. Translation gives CASSRDGGGYTF.

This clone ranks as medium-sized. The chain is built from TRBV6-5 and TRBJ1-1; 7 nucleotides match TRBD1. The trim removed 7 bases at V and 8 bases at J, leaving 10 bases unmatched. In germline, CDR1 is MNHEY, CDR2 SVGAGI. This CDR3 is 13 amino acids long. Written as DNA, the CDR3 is TGTGCCAGCACCGCAGGGGGTACCTTCGAAGCTTTCTTT. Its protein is CASTAGGTFEAFF.